One sample yielded the 19 T cell receptor beta chains listed below, sequenced in a study of identical twins. In TCRdb, the 5' RACE reads were re-called with MiXCR into one record per CDR3 protein. Of 510,000 or so distinct CDR3 sequences listed, over 12% are singletons. These data also formed part of another study, on yellow fever vaccine responses in identical twins.

Input material: CD4+ T cells sorted from blood. The receptors here all came from a woman between 18 and 30 years old in good health.

This clonotype was seen at least ten times. The chain uses TRBV20-1 and TRBJ2-1; D is perhaps TRBD2 (7 bases). Trimming removed 0 bases from V and 4 bases from J, with 13 bases in between. The CDR3 extends over 15 amino acids. Germline V CDR1 and CDR2: DFQATT, SNEGSKA (reference sequence). The CDR3 protein is CSARDRGASYNEQFF. CDR3 DNA: TGCAGTGCTAGAGATCGGGGGGCTTCTTACAATGAGCAGTTCTTC.

The V gene is TRBV3-1, the J gene TRBJ2-5; 9 nucleotides line up with TRBD2. The J segment lost 3 bases and the V segment lost 0 bases, leaving 5 bases of the junction unmatched. This CDR3 spans 16 amino acids. Germline assignment: CDR1 LGHDT and CDR2 YNNKEL (reference sequence). The chain's CDR3 is CASSQDVIAGEETQYF. The CDR3 nucleotides are TGTGCCAGCAGCCAAGATGTAATAGCGGGAGAAGAGACCCAGTACTTC.

This clonotype has just a few counts. The V call is TRBV29-1, the J call TRBJ2-5, with 9 bases lining up with TRBD1. The V gene's germline CDR1 is SQVTM and CDR2 ANQGSEA. The CDR3 is 15 amino acids. V was clipped by 2 bases and J by 4 bases; unmatched bases: 8. The CDR3 nucleotides read TGCAGCGTTGAATTGCGGGACAGGGTCGGAGAGACCCAGTACTTC. The encoded protein is CSVELRDRVGETQYF. Together with reference TRBV29-1 and TRBJ2-5, the CDR3 gives the full variable domain: SAVISQKPSRDICQRGTSLTIQCQVDSQVTMMFWYRQQPGQSLTLIATANQGSEATYESGFVIDKFPISRPNLTFSTLTVSNMSPEDSSIYLCSVELRDRVGETQYFGPGTRLLVL.

This clonotype was observed a handful of times. The V call is TRBV20-1, the J call TRBJ2-5, with a weak D call TRBD2 (5 bases). This CDR3 comprises 14 residues. CDR1 and CDR2 (germline): DFQATT, SNEGSKA (reference sequence). With 6 bases removed from V and 4 bases from J, the gap between germline ends came to 18 bases. Written as DNA, the CDR3 is TGCAGTGCCCCTACTTCCGGCGGGCTAGAGACCCAGTACTTC. Protein: CSAPTSGGLETQYF.

This clonotype was counted between two and nine times. The genes are TRBV5-1 and TRBJ2-1; D possibly corresponds to TRBD1 (6 bases). This CDR3 is built from 15 residues. Trimming removed 0 bases from V and 5 bases from J, with 12 bases in between. The germline V gene has CDR1 SGHRS and CDR2 YFSETQ. The CDR3 is CASSLGGTFDNEQFF. The CDR3, as DNA: TGCGCCAGCAGCTTGGGGGGGACATTCGACAATGAGCAGTTCTTC. Complete variable domain (other parts from reference TRBV5-1 and TRBJ2-1): KAGVTQTPRYLIKTRGQQVTLSCSPISGHRSVSWYQQTPGQGLQFLFEYFSETQRNKGNFPGRFSGRQFSNSRSEMNVSTLELGDSALYLCASSLGGTFDNEQFFGPGTRLTVL.

The rearrangement joins TRBV27 to TRBJ1-6, with a weak D call TRBD1 (6 bases). The CDR3 is 15 residues long. CDR1 is MNHEY and CDR2 is SMNVEV in the germline V gene (reference sequence). V lost 6 bases and J 9 bases, leaving 18 bases between the germline ends. CDR3: CASRPGVVGGSPLHF. The CDR3 region has the DNA TGTGCCAGCAGGCCAGGGGTGGTGGGTGGTTCACCCCTCCACTTT.

This clonotype was seen a handful of times. One end of the junction varies from germline; a read error may be responsible. The chain uses TRBV12-3 or TRBV12-4 and TRBJ2-5, with D unclear. The CDR3 has 14 amino acids. In nucleotides, the CDR3 is TGTGCCAGCGGTTTGTCGGTGAATAAAGAGACCCAGTACTTC. It yields the protein CASGLSVNKETQYF.

V is TRBV5-6 and J is TRBJ2-4; no clear D gene. The germline V gene encodes CDR1 SGHDT and CDR2 YYEEEE. V lost 4 bases and J 1 base, leaving 12 bases between the germline ends. This CDR3 is 15 amino acids long. CDR3 region: CASSPGWAAKNIQYF. The CDR3 DNA is TGTGCCAGCAGCCCGGGCTGGGCGGCCAAAAACATTCAGTACTTC.

This clonotype was counted between two and nine times. The CDR3 loop is CATSDSRSAGTDTQYF. The CDR3 nucleotides are TGTGCCACCAGTGATTCTCGAAGCGCGGGCACAGATACGCAGTATTTT. The chain uses TRBV24-1 and TRBJ2-3; D is unclear. CDR1 and CDR2 (germline): KGHDR, SFDVKD. Trimming cost V 2 bases and J 1 base, with 12 bases left between them. This CDR3 has 16 amino acids.

The gene calls are TRBV28 and TRBJ2-7, with D possibly being TRBD1 or TRBD2 (5 bases each). CDR1 and CDR2 (germline): MDHEN, SYDVKM. CDR3 size: 14 residues. Between the trimmed V and J ends, which lost 6 bases and 1 base, there was a span of 13 bases. The CDR3 DNA follows: TGTGCCAGCAGGGAGGCTGGGGCGTCCTACGAGCAGTACGTC. It is translated as CASREAGASYEQYV.

The J gene is TRBJ2-1, the V gene TRBV3-1; a possible D gene is TRBD2 (6 bases). The CDR3 covers 15 residues. V lost 6 bases to trimming and J lost 6 bases, with 18 bases between them. Germline CDR1 is LGHDT and CDR2 is YNNKEL (reference sequence). The CDR3 coding sequence is TGTGCCAGCAGACGTCGGGAGAGGTCTGTCAATGAGCAGTTCTTC. Protein product: CASRRRERSVNEQFF.

The chain is built from TRBV12-3 or TRBV12-4 and TRBJ1-1; 9 bases fit TRBD1. Germline trimming cut 6 bases from V and 4 bases from J; bases unmatched to any gene: 6. There are 14 residues in the CDR3. The CDR3, as DNA: TGTGCCAGCAGGCGCTTGACAGGGGGCACTGAAGCTTTCTTT. This sequence encodes CASRRLTGGTEAFF.

The gene calls are TRBV2 and TRBJ2-1; D is possibly TRBD2 (5 bases). The CDR3 covers 16 residues. Germline CDR1 and CDR2: SNHLY and FYNNEI. Trimming pared 1 base from V and 0 bases from J, leaving 10 bases between. The CDR3 DNA reads as TGTGCCAGCAGTGAAGAGAGGGCGGGCTCCTACAATGAGCAGTTCTTC. Its protein is CASSEERAGSYNEQFF.

This clonotype was picked up a small number of times. The chain couples TRBV12-3 or TRBV12-4 to TRBJ2-7; 9 bases align to TRBD2. CDR3 length equals 15 residues. V lost 1 base, J lost 0 bases, and 1 base stayed unmatched. The CDR3 sequence: CASSLGTSASYEQYF. The CDR3 nucleotides are TGTGCCAGCAGTTTAGGGACTAGCGCCTCCTACGAGCAGTACTTC.

This clonotype appeared a few times. The rearrangement joins TRBV15 to TRBJ2-3; D might be TRBD1 (5 bases). V lost 4 bases, J lost 1 base, and 6 bases lay in between. In germline, CDR1 is LNHNV, CDR2 YYDKDF (reference sequence). This CDR3 contains 13 residues. This CDR3 reads CATSKGGTDTQYF. The CDR3 bases are TGTGCCACCAGCAAAGGGGGCACAGATACGCAGTATTTT. Full variable domain (outside the CDR3, taken from reference TRBV15 and TRBJ2-3): DAMVIQNPRYQVTQFGKPVTLSCSQTLNHNVMYWYQQKSSQAPKLLFHYYDKDFNNEADTPDNFQSRRPNTSFCFLDIRSPGLGDTAMYLCATSKGGTDTQYFGPGTRLTVL.

This clonotype was counted a few times. This sequence joins TRBV12-3 or TRBV12-4 and TRBJ1-6, with a weak D call TRBD1 (6 bases). V shed 3 bases and J shed 7 bases, with 10 bases lying between them. The CDR3 has 14 residues. The CDR3 region is CASSFKGGNSPLHF. CDR3 coding DNA: TGTGCCAGCAGTTTTAAAGGGGGAAATTCACCCCTCCACTTT.

In this sample, this clonotype turned up a few times. The chain is built from TRBV12-3 or TRBV12-4 and TRBJ2-3; D is perhaps TRBD1 or TRBD2 (5 bases each). This CDR3 has 16 residues. The V end was cut by 8 bases, the J end by 2 bases, with 20 bases between. The CDR3 nucleotides are TGTGCCAGCGTACCCCGGGACCCTTCTTCCACAGATACGCAGTATTTT. As protein: CASVPRDPSSTDTQYF.

The rearrangement links TRBV12-3 or TRBV12-4 to TRBJ1-5; 10 positions match TRBD1. This CDR3 is 15 amino acids long. Losses at the gene ends were 7 bases for V and 7 bases for J; bases not matched to a gene: 10. The CDR3 loop reads CASTHSDRGQQPQHF. The CDR3 bases are TGTGCCAGCACCCATTCCGACAGGGGGCAACAGCCCCAGCATTTT.

The J gene is TRBJ2-7, the V gene TRBV7-9; 8 bases map to TRBD1. The trim removed 5 bases at V and 4 bases at J, leaving 4 bases unmatched. This CDR3 has 13 amino acids. CDR1 SEHNR and CDR2 FQNEAQ come from the germline V gene (reference sequence). CDR3 nucleotides: TGTGCCAGCAGCCATGGACAGGGATACGAGCAGTACGTC. This translates into CASSHGQGYEQYV.